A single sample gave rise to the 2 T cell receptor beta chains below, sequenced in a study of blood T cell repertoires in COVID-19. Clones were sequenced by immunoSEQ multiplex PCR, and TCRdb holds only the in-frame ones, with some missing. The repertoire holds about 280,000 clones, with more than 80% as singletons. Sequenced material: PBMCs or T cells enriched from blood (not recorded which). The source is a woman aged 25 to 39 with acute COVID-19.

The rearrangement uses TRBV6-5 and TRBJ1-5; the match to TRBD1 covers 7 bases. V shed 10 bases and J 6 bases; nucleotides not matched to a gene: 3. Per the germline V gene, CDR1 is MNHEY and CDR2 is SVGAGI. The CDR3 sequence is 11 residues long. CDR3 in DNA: TGTGCCAACCGGACAGGTCAGCCCCAGCATTTT. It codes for CANRTGQPQHF.

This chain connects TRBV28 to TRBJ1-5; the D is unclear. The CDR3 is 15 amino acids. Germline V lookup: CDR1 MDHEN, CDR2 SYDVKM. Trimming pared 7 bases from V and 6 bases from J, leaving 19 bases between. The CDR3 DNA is TGTGCCAGCACCCCCCCCGAGGGTTCGGTTCAGCCCCAGCATTTT. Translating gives CASTPPEGSVQPQHF.